What follows describes a single T cell receptor (beta chain). The data are from a study of T cell changes during pregnancy in multiple sclerosis. Sequencing was performed with immunoSEQ multiplex PCR; in TCRdb, only in-frame clones are kept and a portion is missing. The sample shows about 39,000 clones, approximately 94% of them seen only once. The V and J ends lost 6 bases and 0 bases respectively, with 15 bases between them. This CDR3 has 17 amino acids. Germline V gene sequence: CDR1 SNHLY, CDR2 FYNNEI. This material consisted of peripheral blood, taken in the third trimester of pregnancy. This receptor was taken from a female donor with multiple sclerosis, enrolled in a pregnancy study. The gene calls are TRBV2 and TRBJ1-6, with D maybe TRBD1 (6 bases). CDR3 sequence reads: CASRGTGSDSYNSPLHF. The DNA of the CDR3 is TGTGCCAGCAGGGGCACAGGGTCCGACTCCTATAATTCACCCCTCCACTTT.